Listed here are 30 T cell receptor beta chains from one sample, sequenced in a study of blood T cell repertoires in COVID-19 (dated by TCRdb to 2020 to 2022). The library was produced with the immunoSEQ multiplex PCR assay. TCRdb carries this immuneACCESS record with in-frame sequences only. Its versions omit some clonotypes, under half of them owing to an unresolved V gene in the studies checked, with the rest unexplained. The sample table holds roughly 66,000 clones, of which 80% to 85% were seen once. 4.5% to 5.5% of the sample rests with the top ten. What was sequenced was peripheral blood. The receptors were gathered from a woman aged 60-75 years with acute or convalescent COVID-19.

V is TRBV27 and J is TRBJ2-3; 10 bases match TRBD1. CDR1 is MNHEY, CDR2 SMNVEV, per germline (reference sequence). The CDR3 is made up of 17 amino acids. With V trimmed by 3 bases and J by 4 bases, 10 bases remained unmatched. CDR3 nucleotides: TGTGCCAGCAGTTTTAGTGCGGGGACAGGGGTCGCAGATACGCAGTATTTT. Amino acid sequence: CASSFSAGTGVADTQYF.

The chain couples TRBV2 to TRBJ1-1; possibly TRBD1 for D (5 bases). Germline lookup yields CDR1 SNHLY and CDR2 FYNNEI. V was shortened by 6 bases and J by 0 bases, with 8 bases between the two germline ends. CDR3 length: 13 amino acids. The CDR3 DNA follows: TGTGCCAGCAGCGGGGGATTGAACACTGAAGCTTTCTTT. Translation: CASSGGLNTEAFF. The full variable domain, with the rest looked up from reference TRBV2 and TRBJ1-1, is EPEVTQTPSHQVTQMGQEVILRCVPISNHLYFYWYRQILGQKVEFLVSFYNNEISEKSEIFDDQFSVERPDGSNFTLKIRSTKLEDSAMYFCASSGGLNTEAFFGQGTRLTVV.

V usage is TRBV19 and J usage is TRBJ2-3, with 8 bases that match TRBD2. With 0 bases clipped from V and 5 bases from J, the junction kept 13 bases outside the gene matches. This CDR3 comprises 18 residues. From germline, CDR1 is LNHDA and CDR2 SQIVND (reference sequence). The CDR3 is CASSIDIFAGGYEDTQYF. DNA of the CDR3: TGTGCCAGTAGTATAGATATTTTCGCGGGGGGTTACGAAGATACGCAGTATTTT.

The chain recombines TRBV11-2 with TRBJ2-7, with TRBD1 matching 12 bases. The CDR3 loop spans 15 amino acids. The germline CDR1 and CDR2 sequences are SGHAT and FQNNGV. Trimming took 5 bases from V and 5 from J; bases not matched to a gene: 7. As DNA, the CDR3 is TGTGCCAGCAGCCCCCCCGGGACAGGGGGCCACGAGCAGTACTTC. Translated, it gives CASSPPGTGGHEQYF.

In this sample, this clone turned up once. The chain couples TRBV3-1 (or the pseudogene TRBV3-2) to TRBJ1-4; D is undetermined. Per germline, CDR1 LGHDT and CDR2 YNNKEL (reference sequence). Trimming shortened V by 2 bases and J by 6 bases, and 16 bases separated the two germline ends. The CDR3 is 16 amino acids. The CDR3 reads CASSQLGAGVDEKLFF. Here the CDR3 DNA reads TGTGCCAGCAGCCAACTAGGTGCCGGGGTAGATGAAAAACTGTTTTTT.

This chain links TRBV2 with TRBJ1-3, with D perhaps TRBD1 (5 bases). CDR3 size: 14 residues. Trimming removed 6 bases at V and 2 bases at J, with 11 bases between. The V gene's germline CDR1 is SNHLY and CDR2 FYNNEI. CDR3 residues: CASRSGTAGNTIYF. CDR3 DNA: TGTGCCAGCAGGTCAGGGACTGCTGGAAACACCATATATTTT.

The chain carries TRBV5-1 and TRBJ2-2; tentatively, D is TRBD1 (6 bases). CDR3 length equals 15 residues. Germline CDR1 SGHRS, CDR2 YFSETQ. The germline V and J ends were trimmed by 2 bases and 4 bases, with 12 bases remaining between them. The CDR3 loop is CASSLSDRSTGELFF. Written as DNA, the CDR3 is TGCGCCAGCAGCTTATCAGACAGGAGCACCGGGGAGCTGTTTTTT.

The table lists this clone with a count of one. The chain carries TRBV9 and TRBJ2-7, with D perhaps matching TRBD2 (6 bases). Trimming removed 0 bases at V and 2 bases at J, with 6 bases between. Germline values: CDR1 SGDLS, CDR2 YYNGEE. The CDR3 runs to 13 residues. The CDR3 is CASSVAGAYEQYF. The CDR3, as DNA: TGTGCCAGCAGCGTAGCGGGGGCCTACGAGCAGTACTTC.

This clone turned up a few times. The CDR3: CASSGQGMMMGNEQFF. The CDR3 DNA sequence: TGTGCCAGCAGCGGACAGGGGATGATGATGGGCAATGAGCAGTTCTTC. The chain employs TRBV7-9 and TRBJ2-1; TRBD1 matches 9 bases. This CDR3 is built from 16 residues. Germline-derived CDR1 and CDR2 are SEHNR and FQNEAQ (reference sequence). The ends lost 5 bases at V and 6 bases at J; junction bases unmatched: 11.

This sequence joins TRBV19 and TRBJ1-1; D is undetermined. Germline assignment: CDR1 LNHDA and CDR2 SQIVND (reference sequence). This CDR3 comprises 16 residues. V was clipped by 7 bases and J by 4 bases, with 22 bases between them. Here the CDR3 DNA reads TGTGCCAGTACCCCTCTAGTTACGTCGGGGATCACTGAAGCTTTCTTT. This codes for CASTPLVTSGITEAFF.

The table lists this clone with a count of one. The chain couples TRBV6-6 to TRBJ1-6, with TRBD1 matching over 9 bases. J lost 0 bases, V lost 5 bases, and 11 bases had no gene match. The CDR3 totals 19 residues. Germline V CDR1 and CDR2: MNHNY, SVGAGI (reference sequence). CDR3 sequence (DNA): TGTGCCAGCAGTCCCCGCTTCCTGACAGGGGGCTCCTATAATTCACCCCTCCACTTT. Its translation: CASSPRFLTGGSYNSPLHF.

The chain has TRBV6-1 and TRBJ1-5, with D perhaps TRBD1 (5 bases). CDR3 length equals 18 residues. Trimming cost V 4 bases and J 1 base, with 20 bases left between them. Germline loops: CDR1 MNHNS, CDR2 SASEGT. CDR3 bases: TGTGCCAGCAGTGGGAGAGAGGGGTTGGGACTGAGCAATCAGCCCCAGCATTTT. It yields the protein CASSGREGLGLSNQPQHF.

The chain is built from TRBV5-6 and TRBJ1-1; D perhaps matches TRBD1 (5 bases). From germline, CDR1 is SGHDT and CDR2 YYEEEE. The CDR3 has 15 amino acids. V lost 1 base and J 5 bases, leaving 15 bases between the germline ends. The CDR3: CASSLRRGSGTEAFF. The CDR3 region has the DNA TGTGCCAGCAGCTTGAGAAGGGGAAGCGGGACTGAAGCTTTCTTT.

In the case of this clone: Other DNA sequences within the sample encode an identical CDR3. The chain employs TRBV5-4 and TRBJ2-3; D might be TRBD1 (6 bases). The germline V gene has CDR1 SGHNT and CDR2 YYREEE (reference sequence). The CDR3 is 16 amino acids. Deletions cut 0 bases from V and 0 bases from J, with 11 bases between. CDR3 protein: CASSLAARGSTDTQYF. CDR3 nucleotides: TGTGCCAGCAGCTTGGCGGCCAGGGGAAGCACAGATACGCAGTATTTT.

CDR3 in amino acids: CASSTHGGKETQYF. CDR3 in DNA: TGTGCCAGCAGCACTCATGGGGGGAAGGAGACCCAGTACTTC. V usage is TRBV9 and J usage is TRBJ2-5; D may be TRBD2 (6 bases). V was trimmed by 4 bases and J by 5 bases, leaving 15 bases between them. CDR3 size: 14 residues. Germline assignment: CDR1 SGDLS and CDR2 YYNGEE.

V gene TRBV19 combines with J gene TRBJ1-1; 10 bases match TRBD1. CDR3 length: 14 amino acids. With V trimmed by 8 bases and J by 1 base, 4 bases remained unmatched. Germline CDR1 LNHDA, CDR2 SQIVND (reference sequence). The DNA of the CDR3 is TGTGCCAGTTACCGGGACAGGGGGAACACTGAAGCTTTCTTT. This gives the protein CASYRDRGNTEAFF.

The rearrangement uses TRBV6-5 and TRBJ1-1; no reliable D call. From germline, CDR1 is MNHEY and CDR2 SVGAGI. V was clipped by 6 bases and J by 1 base, with 15 bases between them. The CDR3 totals 15 residues. CDR3 bases: TGTGCCAGCAGCCCACGTCTCGGAGGGAACACTGAAGCTTTCTTT. It encodes CASSPRLGGNTEAFF.

J is TRBJ1-2 and V is TRBV27; D gene unclear. With 3 bases removed from V and 4 bases from J, the gap between germline ends came to 9 bases. The CDR3 loop spans 13 amino acids. The germline V gene has CDR1 MNHEY and CDR2 SMNVEV (reference sequence). CDR3 region: CASSLTGPYGYTF. The CDR3 coding sequence is TGTGCCAGCAGTTTGACGGGTCCCTATGGCTACACCTTC.

This clone has a single count. The rearrangement uses TRBV24-1 and TRBJ2-1, with a tentative D call TRBD2 (5 bases). The CDR3 is 17 amino acids. Trimming took off 0 bases at V and 0 bases at J, with 11 bases between the two ends. Germline CDR1 KGHDR, CDR2 SFDVKD. The chain's CDR3 is CATSDLKLGSSYNEQFF. The CDR3 DNA is TGTGCCACCAGTGATTTGAAACTAGGGAGCTCCTACAATGAGCAGTTCTTC.

The chain employs TRBV19 and TRBJ1-2; TRBD1 matches 7 bases. V dropped 10 bases and J dropped 2; count of bases not matched to a gene: 7. CDR3 size: 13 residues. Germline CDR1 LNHDA, CDR2 SQIVND (reference sequence). The CDR3 coding sequence is TGTGCCACCCGGGACAGAAGCAACTATGGCTACACCTTC. Encoded protein: CATRDRSNYGYTF.

The rearrangement joins TRBV5-1 to TRBJ1-1; unclear D gene. V was trimmed by 4 bases and J by 1 base, leaving 14 bases between them. Per germline, CDR1 SGHRS and CDR2 YFSETQ. This CDR3 region has 15 residues. CDR3 sequence: CASSAPGLSNTEAFF. The DNA of the CDR3 is TGCGCCAGCAGCGCGCCCGGTCTTTCGAACACTGAAGCTTTCTTT.

This clone was observed a few times. V gene TRBV9 combines with J gene TRBJ2-1, with 8 bases lining up with TRBD2. CDR1 is SGDLS and CDR2 is YYNGEE in the germline V gene. CDR3 length: 14 residues. Losses at the gene ends were 2 bases for V and 6 bases for J; bases not matched to a gene: 4. CDR3: CASSVIAGSNEQFF. DNA for the CDR3: TGTGCCAGCAGCGTTATAGCGGGGAGCAATGAGCAGTTCTTC.

V usage is TRBV7-6 and J usage is TRBJ2-3, with 7 bases identical to TRBD2. With V trimmed by 0 bases and J by 1 base, 7 bases remained unmatched. The germline V gene encodes CDR1 SGHVS and CDR2 FNYEAQ. The CDR3 runs to 17 residues. CDR3 sequence: CASSLASMGGGTDTQYF. CDR3 coding DNA: TGTGCCAGCAGCTTAGCTTCTATGGGGGGGGGCACAGATACGCAGTATTTT.

The chain combines TRBV5-6 with TRBJ2-2; D uncertain. Germline V gene data show CDR1 as SGHDT and CDR2 as YYEEEE. The CDR3 length is 13 residues. V lost 2 bases and J 5 bases, leaving 7 bases between the germline ends. The CDR3 region is CASSFGQTGELFF. The CDR3 DNA follows: TGTGCCAGCAGCTTTGGTCAGACCGGGGAGCTGTTTTTT. The full variable domain, with the rest looked up from reference TRBV5-6 and TRBJ2-2, is DAGVTQSPTHLIKTRGQQVTLRCSPKSGHDTVSWYQQALGQGPQFIFQYYEEEERQRGNFPDRFSGHQFPNYSSELNVNALLLGDSALYLCASSFGQTGELFFGEGSRLTVL.

This chain joins TRBV10-3 and TRBJ1-4, with D possibly matching TRBD1 (5 bases). The length of the CDR3 is 14 residues. Germline V gene sequence: CDR1 ENHRY, CDR2 SYGVKD. Trimming left V 3 bases short and J 8 bases short, with 13 bases between. CDR3 sequence (DNA): TGTGCCATCAGTGATTTGCAGGGTGGGGAAAAACTGTTTTTT. This codes for CAISDLQGGEKLFF.

The rearrangement joins TRBV27 to TRBJ1-1, with 9 bases fitting TRBD1. The CDR3 totals 16 residues. Germline V lookup: CDR1 MNHEY, CDR2 SMNVEV (reference sequence). With V trimmed by 5 bases and J by 6 bases, 13 bases remained unmatched. CDR3 DNA: TGTGCCAGCAGTAGACAGGGGGGGCTGGTTGGGGCTGAAGCTTTCTTT. This sequence encodes CASSRQGGLVGAEAFF.

V is TRBV6-4 and J is TRBJ2-3; 7 bases match TRBD2. The germline CDR1 and CDR2 sequences are MRHNA and SNTAGT. V lost 2 bases, J lost 0 bases, and 5 bases stayed unmatched. The CDR3 consists of 16 residues. The CDR3 sequence: CASSDLGLSSTDTQYF. As DNA, the CDR3 is TGTGCCAGCAGTGACCTGGGACTATCTAGCACAGATACGCAGTATTTT.

The chain links TRBV27 to TRBJ1-2; 7 nucleotides align to TRBD1. There are 14 residues in the CDR3. Germline trimming cut 4 bases from V and 8 bases from J; bases unmatched to any gene: 10. Germline-derived CDR1 and CDR2 are MNHEY and SMNVEV (reference sequence). As DNA, the CDR3 is TGTGCCAGCAGTTCTAGGGGCAGGGACAGAGGCTACACCTTC. This translates into CASSSRGRDRGYTF.

This clone appeared a single time. The CDR3 DNA reads TGCGCCAGCAGTGAGACCTTAGGGGGCGCAGATACGCAGTATTTT. It is translated as CASSETLGGADTQYF. V gene TRBV10-1 combines with J gene TRBJ2-3; 7 bases fit TRBD1. The germline V gene has CDR1 WNHNN and CDR2 SYGVQD (reference sequence). This CDR3 spans 15 amino acids. Trimming removed 2 bases from V and 4 bases from J; junction bases left unmatched: 6.

The J gene is TRBJ1-3, the V gene TRBV7-9; 9 bases line up with TRBD1. Per germline, CDR1 SEHNR and CDR2 FQNEAQ (reference sequence). The CDR3 runs 15 residues. V lost 5 bases and J lost 4; bases outside the gene matches: 6. CDR3 in amino acids: CASSKRDREGNTIYF. The DNA for the CDR3 is TGTGCCAGCAGCAAAAGGGACAGGGAAGGAAACACCATATATTTT.